This entry concerns a single T cell receptor (beta chain). Its specificity is not known. These data belong to a study of shared clonotypes between healthy human individuals. Overall study results and limits: Blood was the only sampled material, and tissue repertoires likely differ.

The method was immunoSEQ multiplex PCR; TCRdb's version includes in-frame clones alone and lacks a portion of them. The sample yields some 490,000 clones, 81% seen once. The CDR3 length is 15 residues. Trimming removed 0 bases from V and 1 base from J, with 11 bases in between. Germline loops: CDR1 SGHNT, CDR2 YYREEE (reference sequence). Sequencing was performed on PBMCs. The chain joins TRBV5-4 to TRBJ2-7, with TRBD2 as a possible D gene (6 bases). This sequence originates from a woman in her 40s in good health. Some clones in this sample may be carry-over from other donors' samples. CDR3 nucleotide sequence: TGTGCCAGCAGCTTGGATGCGGGATTTTCCTACGAGCAGTACTTC. This translates into CASSLDAGFSYEQYF.